Listed below are T cell receptor beta chains from one sample, sequenced in a study of yellow fever vaccine responses in identical twins. MiXCR, run by TCRdb on the RT-PCR reads, gives a single entry per CDR3 protein. The sample holds about 6,000 distinct CDR3 sequences; 65% to 70% are singletons and the top ten take 4%. The sequencing here drew on T cells from blood (PBMCs), unsorted or a sorted subset (not recorded which), taken before or after yellow fever vaccination (not recorded which). The receptors here all came from a young woman who received the yellow fever vaccine. Both conserved end residues are trimmed from each CDR3. Fields, in order: CDR3 protein, V gene.

SARDTTLYNEQF	TRBV20-1
ASSQGTGVPYEQY	TRBV4-1
AIRRTSGTSSYNEQF	TRBV10-3
SARMLGAVDEQF	TRBV20-1
ASRRDREAF	TRBV2
ASSRLGGSEQF	TRBV11-1
SVEANSYEQY	TRBV29-1
ASGLETGRDSPLH	TRBV27
ASSQTPYDEQY	TRBV18
ASSLSTTEAF	TRBV11-1
ASSQRGTSWETQY	TRBV4-2
ATSRSRGLASLEEQY	TRBV15
ASSFRDRAWF	TRBV12-3/TRBV12-4
ASSNTFPGAKNIQY	TRBV11-2
ASSLQGNTEAF	TRBV7-9
SVTSGEVTQY	TRBV20-1
ASSLDGGRNEQY	TRBV11-3
ASSLDGWNQPQH	TRBV5-1
SARDLSGGEYNEQF	TRBV20-1
SVEGAGDTQY	TRBV29-1
AISPTTGQKNEQY	TRBV10-3
ASSSQGNQPQH	TRBV19
ASSLEAVDSPLH	TRBV11-2
SAPSDRGHEQY	TRBV20-1
ASSYTGTGGSNYGYT	TRBV6-2/TRBV6-3
ASSLTLVETEETQY	TRBV12-3/TRBV12-4
AISVGPIQPQH	TRBV10-3